This passage covers 10 T cell receptor beta chains from one sample sequenced in a study of OX40 agonist ivuxolimab in advanced cancers. Generated by immunoSEQ multiplex PCR, the TCRdb table keeps only in-frame clones and is missing some. Seen here are around 80,000 clones, 88% observed once, and the top ten hold 0.75% to 0.95%. The sample consisted of CD4+ or CD8+ T cells sorted from blood, taken in a trial of the OX40 agonist ivuxolimab. Receptor source: an adult with an advanced solid tumor such as melanoma, head and neck, liver or kidney cancer.

The rearrangement joins TRBV9 to TRBJ2-5; D unresolved. The V gene's germline CDR1 is SGDLS and CDR2 YYNGEE. Trimming pared 0 bases from V and 4 bases from J, leaving 10 bases between. The CDR3 totals 14 residues. CDR3 region: CASSVGWASETQYF. The CDR3 DNA reads as TGTGCCAGCAGCGTAGGCTGGGCGTCAGAGACCCAGTACTTC.

Only one count was recorded for this clone. The rearrangement joins TRBV28 to TRBJ2-5; 10 nucleotides line up with TRBD1. This CDR3 contains 14 residues. The trim removed 6 bases at V and 6 bases at J, leaving 7 bases unmatched. Germline V gene lookup returns CDR1 MDHEN and CDR2 SYDVKM. CDR3 coding DNA: TGTGCCAGCAGGACACCGGGACAGGGGAAGACCCAGTACTTC. Translating it yields CASRTPGQGKTQYF.

The rearrangement uses TRBV7-2 and TRBJ2-7, with TRBD1 matching 7 bases. The germline V gene encodes CDR1 SGHTA and CDR2 FQGNSA. The CDR3 has 13 residues. The J segment lost 4 bases and the V segment lost 3 bases, leaving 3 bases of the junction unmatched. CDR3 protein: CASSFNRGYEQYF. The CDR3 nucleotides are TGTGCCAGCAGCTTTAACAGGGGTTACGAGCAGTACTTC.

The chain uses TRBV30 and TRBJ1-1; no definite D call. Trimming stripped 0 bases from V and 2 bases from J, with 4 bases between. CDR1 is GTSNPN and CDR2 is SVGIG in the germline V gene (reference sequence). This CDR3 region has 12 residues. CDR3 in amino acids: CAWSVPNTEAFF. The CDR3 coding sequence is TGTGCCTGGAGTGTACCTAACACTGAAGCTTTCTTT.

This clone was seen just once. This chain uses TRBV6-5 with TRBJ2-7; 9 bases agree with TRBD1. The CDR3 has 14 residues. Germline trimming cut 7 bases from V and 7 bases from J; bases unmatched to any gene: 11. Germline V lookup: CDR1 MNHEY, CDR2 SVGAGI. CDR3 in DNA: TGTGCCAGCATCCCGGGACAGGGCCTCGGGGAGCAGTACTTC. This sequence encodes CASIPGQGLGEQYF.

The chain employs TRBV30 and TRBJ2-3, with no clear D. The germline V and J ends were trimmed by 3 bases and 6 bases, with 13 bases remaining between them. There are 13 residues in the CDR3. From germline, CDR1 is GTSNPN and CDR2 SVGIG (reference sequence). The CDR3 sequence: CAWRPGPPDTQYF. The CDR3 region has the DNA TGTGCCTGGAGACCAGGCCCCCCCGATACGCAGTATTTT.

The genes are TRBV7-9 and TRBJ2-7; 9 nucleotides agree with TRBD2. The CDR3 length is 14 residues. Germline-derived CDR1 and CDR2 are SEHNR and FQNEAQ (reference sequence). The J segment lost 3 bases and the V segment lost 3 bases, leaving 3 bases of the junction unmatched. The CDR3 sequence is CASSLTSGFYEQYF. The CDR3 nucleotides read TGTGCCAGCAGCTTGACTAGCGGATTCTACGAGCAGTACTTC.

The chain recombines TRBV18 with TRBJ1-3; D is perhaps TRBD1 (5 bases). Trimming pared 2 bases from V and 1 base from J, leaving 6 bases between. The germline V gene has CDR1 KGHSH and CDR2 LQKENI. The CDR3 runs 14 residues. CDR3 protein: CASSPEGSGNTIYF. In DNA form, the CDR3 reads TGTGCCAGCTCACCAGAGGGGTCTGGAAACACCATATATTTT.

There are a few counts of this clone. The rearrangement links TRBV29-1 to TRBJ2-1; D is undetermined. The CDR3 sequence is 11 residues long. CDR1 is SQVTM, CDR2 ANQGSEA, per germline. V lost 5 bases, J lost 6 bases, and 8 bases lay in between. This CDR3 is CSVTELNEQFF. The CDR3 region has the DNA TGCAGCGTTACTGAACTCAATGAGCAGTTCTTC.

This chain links TRBV4-2 with TRBJ1-5; the D gene is possibly TRBD1 (5 bases). Germline CDR1 is LGHNA and CDR2 is YNFKEQ. V was cut by 0 bases and J by 6 bases, with 15 bases left in between. CDR3 length equals 16 residues. The CDR3 loop reads CASSQEGQGFGQPQHF. Written as DNA, the CDR3 is TGTGCCAGCAGCCAAGAGGGCCAGGGTTTTGGTCAGCCCCAGCATTTT.